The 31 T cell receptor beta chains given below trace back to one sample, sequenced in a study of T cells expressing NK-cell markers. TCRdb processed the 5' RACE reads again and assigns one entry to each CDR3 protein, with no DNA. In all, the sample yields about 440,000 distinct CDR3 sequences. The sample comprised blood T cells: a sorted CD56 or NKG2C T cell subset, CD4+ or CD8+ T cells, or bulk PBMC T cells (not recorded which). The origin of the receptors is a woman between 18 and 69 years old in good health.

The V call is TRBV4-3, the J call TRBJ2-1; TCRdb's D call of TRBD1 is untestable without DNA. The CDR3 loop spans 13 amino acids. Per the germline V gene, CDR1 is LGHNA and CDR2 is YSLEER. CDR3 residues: CASSQEQGNEQFF.

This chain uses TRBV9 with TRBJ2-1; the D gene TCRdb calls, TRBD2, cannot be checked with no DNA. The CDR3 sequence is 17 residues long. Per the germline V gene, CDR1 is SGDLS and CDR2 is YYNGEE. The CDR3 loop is CASSLPGLAGNLNEQFF.

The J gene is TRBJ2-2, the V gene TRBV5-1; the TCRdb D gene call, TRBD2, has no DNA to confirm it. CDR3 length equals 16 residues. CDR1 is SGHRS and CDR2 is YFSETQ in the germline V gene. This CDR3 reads CASSLPLAGNTGELFF.

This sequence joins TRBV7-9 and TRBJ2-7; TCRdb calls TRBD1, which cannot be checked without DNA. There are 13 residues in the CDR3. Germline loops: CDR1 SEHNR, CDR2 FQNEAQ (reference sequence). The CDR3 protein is CASSFTGVYEQYF.

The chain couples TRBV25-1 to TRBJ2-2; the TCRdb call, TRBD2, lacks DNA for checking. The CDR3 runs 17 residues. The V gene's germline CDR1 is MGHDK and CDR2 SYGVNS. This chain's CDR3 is CASSATGLAGVVGELFF. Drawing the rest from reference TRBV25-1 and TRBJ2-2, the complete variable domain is EADIYQTPRYLVIGTGKKITLECSQTMGHDKMYWYQQDPGMELHLIHYSYGVNSTEKGDLSSESTVSRIRTEHFPLTLESARPSHTSQYLCASSATGLAGVVGELFFGEGSRLTVL.

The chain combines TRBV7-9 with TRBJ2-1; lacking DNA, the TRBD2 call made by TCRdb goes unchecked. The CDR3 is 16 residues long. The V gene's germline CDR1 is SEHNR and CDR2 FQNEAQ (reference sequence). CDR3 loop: CASSLATSGTYNEQFF.

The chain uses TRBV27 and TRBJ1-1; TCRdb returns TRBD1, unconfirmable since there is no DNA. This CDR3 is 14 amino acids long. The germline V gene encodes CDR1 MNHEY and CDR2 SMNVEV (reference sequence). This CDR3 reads CASSFGAYKTEAFF.

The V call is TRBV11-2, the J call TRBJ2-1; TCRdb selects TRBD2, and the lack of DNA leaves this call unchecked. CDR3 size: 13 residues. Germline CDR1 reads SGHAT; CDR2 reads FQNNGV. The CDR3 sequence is CASSGPTSGAADF.

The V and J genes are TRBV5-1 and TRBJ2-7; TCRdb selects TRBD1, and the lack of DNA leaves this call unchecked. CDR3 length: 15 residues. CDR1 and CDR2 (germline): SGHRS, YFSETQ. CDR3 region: CASSLIRDRVHEQYF.

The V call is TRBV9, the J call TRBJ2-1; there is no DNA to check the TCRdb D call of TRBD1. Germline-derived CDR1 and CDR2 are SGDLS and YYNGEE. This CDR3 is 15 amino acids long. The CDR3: CASTSVAGGGNEQFF.

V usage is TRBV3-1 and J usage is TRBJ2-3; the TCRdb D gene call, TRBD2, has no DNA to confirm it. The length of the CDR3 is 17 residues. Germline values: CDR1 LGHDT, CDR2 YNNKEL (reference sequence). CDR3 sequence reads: CASSGLAGGNGPDTQYF.

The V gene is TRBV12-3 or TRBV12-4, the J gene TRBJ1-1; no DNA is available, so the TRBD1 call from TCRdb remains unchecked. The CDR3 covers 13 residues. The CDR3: CASTLGGAVEAFF.

The CDR3 loop is CASSQSGVTGRTDTQYF. The chain carries TRBV7-3 and TRBJ2-3; without DNA, the TCRdb call of TRBD1 cannot be checked. Germline CDR1 and CDR2: SGHTA and FQGTGA. There are 17 residues in the CDR3. The variable domain in full, completed from reference TRBV7-3 and TRBJ2-3, reads GAGVSQTPSNKVTEKGKYVELRCDPISGHTALYWYRQSLGQGPEFLIYFQGTGAADDSGLPNDRFFAVRPEGSVSTLKIQRTERGDSAVYLCASSQSGVTGRTDTQYFGPGTRLTVL.

The CDR3 spells CSAVGGLNTEAFF. The chain has TRBV29-1 and TRBJ1-1; lacking DNA, the TRBD1 call made by TCRdb goes unchecked. This CDR3 has 13 residues. Per the germline V gene, CDR1 is SQVTM and CDR2 is ANQGSEA. The full variable domain, completed using reference TRBV29-1 and TRBJ1-1, is SAVISQKPSRDICQRGTSLTIQCQVDSQVTMMFWYRQQPGQSLTLIATANQGSEATYESGFVIDKFPISRPNLTFSTLTVSNMSPEDSSIYLCSAVGGLNTEAFFGQGTRLTVV.

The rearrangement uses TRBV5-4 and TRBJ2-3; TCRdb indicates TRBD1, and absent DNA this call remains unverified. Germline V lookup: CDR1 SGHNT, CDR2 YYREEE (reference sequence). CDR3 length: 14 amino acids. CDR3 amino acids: CASTQGRLADTQYF.

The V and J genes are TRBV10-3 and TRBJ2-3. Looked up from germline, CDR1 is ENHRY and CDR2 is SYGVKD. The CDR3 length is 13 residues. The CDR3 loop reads CAISFQGTDTQYF.

The CDR3 is CASIPRTASKGYTF. This rearrangement joins TRBV27 to TRBJ1-2; TCRdb outputs TRBD1, but without DNA this stays unchecked. The CDR3 length is 14 residues. The germline CDR1 and CDR2 sequences are MNHEY and SMNVEV (reference sequence).

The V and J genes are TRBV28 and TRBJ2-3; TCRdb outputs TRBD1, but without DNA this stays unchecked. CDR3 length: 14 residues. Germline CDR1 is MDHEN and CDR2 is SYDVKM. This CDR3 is CASSLRTDTDTQYF.

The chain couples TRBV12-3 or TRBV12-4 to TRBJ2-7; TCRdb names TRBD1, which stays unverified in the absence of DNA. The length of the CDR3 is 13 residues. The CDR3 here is CASSLGPQYEQYF.

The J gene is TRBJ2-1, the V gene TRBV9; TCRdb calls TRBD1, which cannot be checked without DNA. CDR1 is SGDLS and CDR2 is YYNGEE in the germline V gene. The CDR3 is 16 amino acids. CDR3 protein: CASSVTGGAGYNEQFF.

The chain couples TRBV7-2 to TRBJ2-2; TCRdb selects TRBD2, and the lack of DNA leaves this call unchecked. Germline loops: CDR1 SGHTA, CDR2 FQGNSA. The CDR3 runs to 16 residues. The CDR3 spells CASSLSTAGGPGELFF.

The CDR3 protein is CASRATGSGEQFF. The chain recombines TRBV6-1 with TRBJ2-1; TCRdb returns TRBD1, unconfirmable since there is no DNA. The CDR3 is made up of 13 amino acids. Germline CDR1 and CDR2: MNHNS and SASEGT.

CDR3 sequence reads: CASSYGMRESGELFF. J is TRBJ2-2 and V is TRBV6-2 or TRBV6-3; the TCRdb D gene call, TRBD2, has no DNA to confirm it. CDR3 size: 15 residues. Germline values: CDR1 MNHEY, CDR2 SVGEGT.

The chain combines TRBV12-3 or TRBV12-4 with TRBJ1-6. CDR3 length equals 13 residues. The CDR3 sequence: CASSLEIDSPLHF.

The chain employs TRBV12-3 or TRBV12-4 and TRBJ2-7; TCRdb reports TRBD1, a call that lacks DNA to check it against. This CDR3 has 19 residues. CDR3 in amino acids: CASSLGGLERLGIGYEQYF.

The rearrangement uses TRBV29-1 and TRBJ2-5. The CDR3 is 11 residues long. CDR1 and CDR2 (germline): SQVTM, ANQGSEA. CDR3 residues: CSVEDVETQYF. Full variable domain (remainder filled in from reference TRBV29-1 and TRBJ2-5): SAVISQKPSRDICQRGTSLTIQCQVDSQVTMMFWYRQQPGQSLTLIATANQGSEATYESGFVIDKFPISRPNLTFSTLTVSNMSPEDSSIYLCSVEDVETQYFGPGTRLLVL.

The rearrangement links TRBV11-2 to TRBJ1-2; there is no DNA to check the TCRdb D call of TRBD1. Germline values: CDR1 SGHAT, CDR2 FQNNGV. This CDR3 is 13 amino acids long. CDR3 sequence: CASSFSGFYGYTF.

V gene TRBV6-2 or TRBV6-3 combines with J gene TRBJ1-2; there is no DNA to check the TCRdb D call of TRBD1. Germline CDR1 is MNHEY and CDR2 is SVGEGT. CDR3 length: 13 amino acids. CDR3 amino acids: CASRLGTADGYTF.

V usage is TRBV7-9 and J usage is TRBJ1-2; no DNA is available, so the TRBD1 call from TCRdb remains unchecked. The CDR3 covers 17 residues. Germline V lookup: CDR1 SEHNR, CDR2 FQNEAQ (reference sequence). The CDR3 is CASSLRGGRIANYGYTF.

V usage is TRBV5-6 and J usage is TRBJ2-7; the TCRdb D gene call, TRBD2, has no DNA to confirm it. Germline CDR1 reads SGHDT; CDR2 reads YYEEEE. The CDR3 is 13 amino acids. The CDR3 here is CASSRDFRREQYF. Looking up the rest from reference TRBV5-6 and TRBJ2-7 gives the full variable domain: DAGVTQSPTHLIKTRGQQVTLRCSPKSGHDTVSWYQQALGQGPQFIFQYYEEEERQRGNFPDRFSGHQFPNYSSELNVNALLLGDSALYLCASSRDFRREQYFGPGTRLTVT.

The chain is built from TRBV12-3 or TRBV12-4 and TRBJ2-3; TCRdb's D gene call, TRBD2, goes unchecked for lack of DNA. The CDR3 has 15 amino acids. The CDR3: CASSSGLAGTDTQYF.